The next 19 T cell receptor beta chains were all read from a single sample in a study of blood T cell repertoires in COVID-19. The method was immunoSEQ multiplex PCR; TCRdb's version includes in-frame clones alone and lacks a portion of them. The sample comprises 15,000 or so clones, approximately 86% of which are singletons, and roughly 2.5% rests with the top ten. The sample consisted of peripheral blood. The receptors were sampled from a human donor in a cohort sampled during active COVID-19.

The J gene is TRBJ2-7, the V gene TRBV14; D remains ambiguous. Germline CDR1 reads SGHDN; CDR2 reads FVKESK. The CDR3 is made up of 13 amino acids. The V gene lost 1 base and the J gene lost 3 bases, with 7 bases spanning the gap. CDR3 bases: TGTGCCAGCAGCCAAGTGGTCAGCTACGAGCAGTACTTC. It encodes CASSQVVSYEQYF.

The table lists this clone with a few counts. The gene calls are TRBV7-3 and TRBJ2-7; 8 nucleotides agree with TRBD2. The CDR3 loop spans 14 amino acids. In germline, CDR1 is SGHTA, CDR2 FQGTGA. The ends lost 5 bases at V and 4 bases at J; junction bases unmatched: 7. CDR3 protein: CASSPGAGEYEQYF. The CDR3 nucleotides are TGTGCCAGCAGCCCTGGAGCGGGGGAGTACGAGCAGTACTTC.

The J gene is TRBJ2-5, the V gene TRBV28; possible D gene TRBD2, 7 bases. The V gene's germline CDR1 is MDHEN and CDR2 SYDVKM. Trimming shortened V by 2 bases and J by 2 bases, and 15 bases separated the two germline ends. This CDR3 contains 16 residues. The chain's CDR3 is CASSLEGAGAQETQYF. CDR3 bases: TGTGCCAGCAGTTTAGAAGGGGCGGGGGCGCAAGAGACCCAGTACTTC. The full variable domain, completed using reference TRBV28 and TRBJ2-5, is DVKVTQSSRYLVKRTGEKVFLECVQDMDHENMFWYRQDPGLGLRLIYFSYDVKMKEKGDIPEGYSVSREKKERFSLILESASTNQTSMYLCASSLEGAGAQETQYFGPGTRLLVL.

J is TRBJ2-3 and V is TRBV5-1; D call uncertain. The CDR3 covers 14 residues. The V and J ends lost 2 bases and 0 bases respectively, with 7 bases between them. Germline values: CDR1 SGHRS, CDR2 YFSETQ. The CDR3 spells CASSFSTSTDTQYF. The CDR3 nucleotides read TGCGCCAGCAGCTTCTCCACTAGCACAGATACGCAGTATTTT.

V gene TRBV18 combines with J gene TRBJ2-3; D perhaps matches TRBD2 (6 bases). CDR1 and CDR2 from the germline V gene are KGHSH and LQKENI. This CDR3 has 14 residues. V lost 2 bases, J lost 3 bases, and 9 bases lay in between. CDR3 amino acids: CASSPVAVTDTQYF. DNA of the CDR3: TGTGCCAGCTCACCAGTAGCGGTTACAGATACGCAGTATTTT.

The chain recombines TRBV5-6 with TRBJ2-1, with no clear D. Germline V lookup: CDR1 SGHDT, CDR2 YYEEEE. The CDR3 spans 14 residues. V gave up 4 bases and J gave up 0 bases, with 8 bases separating them. CDR3 in amino acids: CASSHPVSYNEQFF. The CDR3 nucleotides are TGTGCCAGCAGCCACCCGGTCTCCTACAATGAGCAGTTCTTC.

V gene TRBV7-3 combines with J gene TRBJ2-1; D remains unclear. The germline V gene encodes CDR1 SGHTA and CDR2 FQGTGA. V lost 1 base and J 4 bases, leaving 14 bases between the germline ends. This CDR3 is built from 16 residues. As DNA, the CDR3 is TGTGCCAGCAGCTTAATTGGCGGTGCGTTATACAATGAGCAGTTCTTC. This gives the protein CASSLIGGALYNEQFF.

The chain couples TRBV10-3 to TRBJ1-2, with D perhaps TRBD1 (5 bases). The V gene lost 0 bases and the J gene lost 0 bases, with 14 bases spanning the gap. Looked up from germline, CDR1 is ENHRY and CDR2 is SYGVKD. The CDR3 loop spans 17 amino acids. The CDR3 spells CAISESTDENPNYGYTF. The CDR3 coding sequence is TGTGCCATCAGTGAGTCGACAGACGAAAACCCTAACTATGGCTACACCTTC.

In its sample, this clone was seen once. The chain recombines TRBV19 with TRBJ1-1; D perhaps matches TRBD1 (5 bases). Germline V CDR1 and CDR2: LNHDA, SQIVND (reference sequence). The CDR3 has 14 amino acids. Trimming removed 3 bases at V and 4 bases at J, with 12 bases between. The CDR3 DNA reads as TGTGCCAGTAGTATCTCGGGAGGGGCCACTGAAGCTTTCTTT. Its translation: CASSISGGATEAFF.

In this sample, this clone turned up once. The V call is TRBV5-1, the J call TRBJ2-5, with D perhaps TRBD1 (5 bases). The V end was cut by 0 bases, the J end by 5 bases, with 11 bases between. The CDR3 is 14 residues long. The V gene's germline CDR1 is SGHRS and CDR2 YFSETQ. CDR3 in DNA: TGCGCCAGCAGCTTGGAGGGGCGTGGGGAGACCCAGTACTTC. Residues: CASSLEGRGETQYF. Complete variable domain (other parts from reference TRBV5-1 and TRBJ2-5): KAGVTQTPRYLIKTRGQQVTLSCSPISGHRSVSWYQQTPGQGLQFLFEYFSETQRNKGNFPGRFSGRQFSNSRSEMNVSTLELGDSALYLCASSLEGRGETQYFGPGTRLLVL.

This chain connects TRBV7-3 to TRBJ2-7; 9 nucleotides align to TRBD1. This CDR3 contains 15 residues. CDR1 and CDR2 (germline): SGHTA, FQGTGA. Unmatched junction bases numbered 6, after V lost 5 bases and J lost 1 base. The CDR3, as DNA: TGTGCCAGCAGCCTAGACAGGGGGTTTTCCTACGAGCAGTACTTC. It is translated as CASSLDRGFSYEQYF.

The chain uses TRBV7-2 and TRBJ1-6; a possible D gene is TRBD1 (6 bases). The germline CDR1 and CDR2 sequences are SGHTA and FQGNSA. The CDR3 has 14 residues. Trimming removed 6 bases at V and 10 bases at J, with 16 bases between. Here the CDR3 reads CASREGGGGSPLHF. Here the CDR3 DNA reads TGTGCCAGCAGGGAGGGAGGGGGTGGATCACCCCTCCACTTT.

V usage is TRBV6-5 and J usage is TRBJ1-3; unclear D gene. Deletions cut 5 bases from V and 0 bases from J, with 11 bases between. The CDR3 totals 15 residues. The V gene's germline CDR1 is MNHEY and CDR2 SVGAGI. The CDR3 nucleotides are TGTGCCAGCAGTCGGCGGAGGGACTCTGGAAACACCATATATTTT. Translated: CASSRRRDSGNTIYF.

This clone has just a few counts. J is TRBJ2-2 and V is TRBV10-1, with TRBD1 as a possible D gene (5 bases). Trimming removed 5 bases at V and 6 bases at J, with 10 bases between. Germline lookup yields CDR1 WNHNN and CDR2 SYGVQD (reference sequence). There are 13 residues in the CDR3. The CDR3 sequence: CASSYPGSGELFF. Written as DNA, the CDR3 is TGCGCCAGCAGTTACCCAGGGTCCGGGGAGCTGTTTTTT.

The chain couples TRBV2 to TRBJ1-1, with 12 bases identical to TRBD1. V lost 6 bases, J lost 5 bases, and 22 bases stayed unmatched. Germline CDR1 SNHLY, CDR2 FYNNEI. CDR3 length: 20 residues. CDR3 sequence (DNA): TGTGCCAGCAGAGCCGGGACAGGGGGCGCAGGGGAGGATAGGAGGACTGAAGCTTTCTTT. It encodes CASRAGTGGAGEDRRTEAFF.

This rearrangement joins TRBV11-2 to TRBJ1-2, with TRBD1 as a possible D gene (6 bases). The CDR3 runs to 13 residues. V was trimmed by 3 bases and J by 6 bases, leaving 11 bases between them. Germline assignment: CDR1 SGHAT and CDR2 FQNNGV. The CDR3 reads CASSFQGRDGYTF. As DNA, the CDR3 is TGTGCCAGCAGCTTTCAGGGGAGAGATGGCTACACCTTC. The full variable domain, its missing parts supplied by reference TRBV11-2 and TRBJ1-2, is EAGVAQSPRYKIIEKRQSVAFWCNPISGHATLYWYQQILGQGPKLLIQFQNNGVVDDSQLPKDRFSAERLKGVDSTLKIQPAKLEDSAVYLCASSFQGRDGYTFGSGTRLTVV.

The sample holds one count of this clone. This chain joins TRBV7-2 and TRBJ2-7, with a tentative D call TRBD1 (5 bases). V shed 4 bases and J shed 3 bases, with 16 bases lying between them. The V gene's germline CDR1 is SGHTA and CDR2 FQGNSA. This CDR3 is built from 15 residues. CDR3 bases: TGTGCCAGCAGCTCCCGTCCGCAGGGTAACTACGAGCAGTACTTC. Residues: CASSSRPQGNYEQYF.

The rearrangement links TRBV6-2 or TRBV6-3 to TRBJ2-5, with D tentatively TRBD2 (5 bases). Germline CDR1 and CDR2: MNHEY and SVGEGT. V lost 4 bases and J lost 1, with 13 bases in between. This CDR3 spans 15 amino acids. The CDR3 is CASSSSGWTQETQYF. The CDR3 DNA is TGTGCCAGCAGTTCATCGGGATGGACCCAAGAGACCCAGTACTTC.

The chain joins TRBV6-5 to TRBJ2-7; D is perhaps TRBD1 (6 bases). CDR1 and CDR2 (germline): MNHEY, SVGAGI. The CDR3 spans 15 residues. V was clipped by 0 bases and J by 3 bases, with 12 bases between them. For the CDR3, the DNA is TGTGCCAGCAGTTACTCGCCCCAGGGGCTCTACGAGCAGTACTTC. Translated: CASSYSPQGLYEQYF.